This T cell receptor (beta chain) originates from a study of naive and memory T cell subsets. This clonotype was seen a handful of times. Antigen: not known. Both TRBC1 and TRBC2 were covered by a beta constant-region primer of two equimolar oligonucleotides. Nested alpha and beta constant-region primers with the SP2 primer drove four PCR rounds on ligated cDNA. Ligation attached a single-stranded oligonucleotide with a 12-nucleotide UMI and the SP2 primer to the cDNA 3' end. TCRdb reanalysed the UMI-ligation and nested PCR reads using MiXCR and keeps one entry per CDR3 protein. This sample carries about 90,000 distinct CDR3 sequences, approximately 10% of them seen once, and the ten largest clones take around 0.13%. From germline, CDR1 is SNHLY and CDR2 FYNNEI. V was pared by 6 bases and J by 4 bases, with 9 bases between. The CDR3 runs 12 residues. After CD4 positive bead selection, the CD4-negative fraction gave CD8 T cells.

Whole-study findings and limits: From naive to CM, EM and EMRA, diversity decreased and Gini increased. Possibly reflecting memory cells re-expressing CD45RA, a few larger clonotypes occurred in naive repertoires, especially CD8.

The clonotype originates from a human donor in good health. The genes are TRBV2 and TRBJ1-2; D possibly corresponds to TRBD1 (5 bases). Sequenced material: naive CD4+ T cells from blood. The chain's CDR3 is CASRQVPYGYTF. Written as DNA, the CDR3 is TGTGCCAGCAGACAGGTTCCCTATGGCTACACCTTC. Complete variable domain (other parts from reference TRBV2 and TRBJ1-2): EPEVTQTPSHQVTQMGQEVILRCVPISNHLYFYWYRQILGQKVEFLVSFYNNEISEKSEIFDDQFSVERPDGSNFTLKIRSTKLEDSAMYFCASRQVPYGYTFGSGTRLTVV.